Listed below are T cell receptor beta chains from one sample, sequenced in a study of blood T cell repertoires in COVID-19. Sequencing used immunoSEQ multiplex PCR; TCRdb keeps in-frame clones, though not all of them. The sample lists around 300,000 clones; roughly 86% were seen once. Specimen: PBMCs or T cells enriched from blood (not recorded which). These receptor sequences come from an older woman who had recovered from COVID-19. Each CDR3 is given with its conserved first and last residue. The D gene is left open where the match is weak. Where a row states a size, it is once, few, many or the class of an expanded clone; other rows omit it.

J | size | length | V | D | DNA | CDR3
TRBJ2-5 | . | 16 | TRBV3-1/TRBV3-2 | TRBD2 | TGTGCCAGCAGCCTTGGGACTAGCGGGGCACAAGAGACCCAGTACTTC | CASSLGTSGAQETQYF
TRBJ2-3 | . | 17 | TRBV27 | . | TGTGCCAGCAGTTTCACCATACAGGGGGGGGCCACAGATACGCAGTATTTT | CASSFTIQGGATDTQYF
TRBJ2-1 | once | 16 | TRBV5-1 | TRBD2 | TGCGCCAGCAGCTTGAGTCTAGCGGGGGGATACAATGAGCAGTTCTTC | CASSLSLAGGYNEQFF
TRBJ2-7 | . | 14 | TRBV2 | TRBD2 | TGTGCCAGCAGTTCAACTAGCGGGGGTGGGGAGCAGTACTTC | CASSSTSGGGEQYF
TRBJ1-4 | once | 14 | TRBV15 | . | TGTGCCACTCGAACCTGGGCCACTAATGAAAAACTGTTTTTT | CATRTWATNEKLFF
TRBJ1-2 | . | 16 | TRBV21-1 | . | TGTGCCAGCAGCAAAGTTAGTCTAGGGGGCTGGGGCGGCTACACCTTC | CASSKVSLGGWGGYTF
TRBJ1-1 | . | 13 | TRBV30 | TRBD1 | TGTGCCTGGAAGGCCCTTGGGGACAGGGAAGCTTTCTTT | CAWKALGDREAFF
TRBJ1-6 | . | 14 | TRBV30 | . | TGTGCCTGGAAATCGGAGGCGATTAGTTCACCCCTCCACTTT | CAWKSEAISSPLHF
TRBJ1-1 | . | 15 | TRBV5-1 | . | TGCGCCAGCAGCTTGGCCGTAGGGGCTCGCACTGAAGCTTTCTTT | CASSLAVGARTEAFF
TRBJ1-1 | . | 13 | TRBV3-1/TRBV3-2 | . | TGTGCCAGCAGCCGTTCTCAAGAGACTGAAGCTTTCTTT | CASSRSQETEAFF
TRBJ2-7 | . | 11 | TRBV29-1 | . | TGCAGCGTTGGGACAGATGGCGAGCAGTACTTC | CSVGTDGEQYF
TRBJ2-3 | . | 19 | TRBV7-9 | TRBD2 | TGTGCCAGCAGCTTAGCCCCCAGACTCACTAGCGGGTTCACAGATACGCAGTATTTT | CASSLAPRLTSGFTDTQYF
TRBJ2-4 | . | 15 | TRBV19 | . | TGTGCCAGTAGTAGAAAAACAGGTGGCAAAAACATTCAGTACTTC | CASSRKTGGKNIQYF
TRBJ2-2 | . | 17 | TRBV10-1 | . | TGCGCCAGCAGCCAGGAGGGGGGGGGACCGAACACCGGGGAGCTGTTTTTT | CASSQEGGGPNTGELFF
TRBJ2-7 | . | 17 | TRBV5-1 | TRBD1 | TGCGCCAGCAGCTTGGACCCCCCGGGACAGGGACGTACGGAGCAGTACTTC | CASSLDPPGQGRTEQYF
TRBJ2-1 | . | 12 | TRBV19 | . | TGTGCCAGTAGTCCCGCCTACAATGAGCAGTTCTTC | CASSPAYNEQFF
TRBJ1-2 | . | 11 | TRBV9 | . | TGTGCCAGCAGCGTCGGCTATGGCTACACCTTC | CASSVGYGYTF
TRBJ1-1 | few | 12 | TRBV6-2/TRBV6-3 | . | TGTGCCAGCAGTTACTCGACGGGAGGAGCTTTCTTT | CASSYSTGGAFF
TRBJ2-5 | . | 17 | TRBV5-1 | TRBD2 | TGCGCCAGCAGCAGCGGAAGGACTAGCGGGGGGGAAGAGACCCAGTACTTC | CASSSGRTSGGEETQYF
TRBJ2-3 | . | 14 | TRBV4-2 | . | TGTGCCAGCAGCCAAGGGGTAAGAGGAGATACGCAGTATTTT | CASSQGVRGDTQYF
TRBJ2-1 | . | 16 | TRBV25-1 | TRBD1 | TGTGCCAGCAGTTCCCCCGGGACAGGGGGTCGGAATGAGCAGTTCTTC | CASSSPGTGGRNEQFF
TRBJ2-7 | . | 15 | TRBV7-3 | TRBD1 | TGTGCCAGCAGCTTAAGTGGACAGGGGTTCTACGAGCAGTACTTC | CASSLSGQGFYEQYF
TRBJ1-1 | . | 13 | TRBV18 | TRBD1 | TGTGCCAGCTCGACCGGACAGGGTTATGAAGCTTTCTTT | CASSTGQGYEAFF
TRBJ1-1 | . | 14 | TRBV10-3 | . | TGTGCCATCAGCCCGGGGGGGAGTGACACTGAAGCTTTCTTT | CAISPGGSDTEAFF
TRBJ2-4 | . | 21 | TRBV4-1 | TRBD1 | TGCGCCAGCAGCCAAGAGTGGCTGGGACAGGGAGGTTTACGGTCCAAAAACATTCAGTACTTC | CASSQEWLGQGGLRSKNIQYF
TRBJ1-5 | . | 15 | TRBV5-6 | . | TGTGCCAGCACTCTGAAAGGGGATTGGCCTCAGCCCCAGCATTTT | CASTLKGDWPQPQHF
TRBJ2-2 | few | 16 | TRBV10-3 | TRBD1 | TGTGCCATCAGTGGACAGGGGGGCGGCAACACCGGGGAGCTGTTTTTT | CAISGQGGGNTGELFF
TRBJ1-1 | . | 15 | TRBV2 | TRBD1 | TGTGCCAGCAGTGTGAGTAGTGGACAGGGCACTGAAGCTTTCTTT | CASSVSSGQGTEAFF
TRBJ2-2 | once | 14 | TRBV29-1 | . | TGCAGCGTTGTGTGGCGGGAAAACACCGGGGAGCTGTTTTTT | CSVVWRENTGELFF